Following are 23 T cell receptor beta chains from one sample sequenced in a study of blood T cell repertoires in COVID-19. The table came from immunoSEQ multiplex PCR; TCRdb's copy has only in-frame clones and leaves some out. This sample has just under 150,000 clones, with approximately 85% found just once. Sequencing used peripheral blood. These receptors were obtained from a human donor with acute or convalescent COVID-19. The donor label of this sample is uncertain.

The CDR3 sequence: CASSPRLAGDTQYF. Written as DNA, the CDR3 is TGTGCCAGCTCACCTCGGCTAGCGGGAGATACGCAGTATTTT. This chain joins TRBV18 and TRBJ2-3, with 8 bases lining up with TRBD2. The CDR3 is 14 amino acids. Unmatched junction bases numbered 4, after V lost 3 bases and J lost 5 bases. Germline CDR1 reads KGHSH; CDR2 reads LQKENI.

This clone has a single count. This chain links TRBV7-2 with TRBJ2-5; TRBD1 matches 7 bases. The CDR3 covers 16 residues. Germline V gene lookup returns CDR1 SGHTA and CDR2 FQGNSA. J gave up 0 bases and V 5 bases, and 9 bases lay outside the gene matches. The CDR3 DNA is TGTGCCAGCAGCCCCTGGACAGGAAGGTACCAAGAGACCCAGTACTTC. As protein: CASSPWTGRYQETQYF.

The V gene is TRBV7-8, the J gene TRBJ1-6; D might be TRBD1 (5 bases). The germline V gene has CDR1 SGHVS and CDR2 FQNEAQ. The CDR3 has 15 amino acids. V lost 5 bases and J lost 0, with 8 bases in between. CDR3 DNA sequence: TGTGCCAGCAGCCGCGACAGCTCCTATAATTCACCCCTCCACTTT. The encoded protein is CASSRDSSYNSPLHF.

This clone was recorded a few times. The genes are TRBV27 and TRBJ1-5; TRBD1 might be the D (6 bases). Per the germline V gene, CDR1 is MNHEY and CDR2 is SMNVEV (reference sequence). V was pared by 4 bases and J by 8 bases, with 18 bases between. The CDR3 is 15 residues long. The CDR3 region has the DNA TGTGCCAGCAGTTCAAACAGGGTCAATTTTAAGCCCCAGCATTTT. Protein product: CASSSNRVNFKPQHF.

V and J are TRBV7-3 and TRBJ1-5; 10 bases line up with TRBD1. CDR1 SGHTA and CDR2 FQGTGA come from the germline V gene. Trimming at V came to 5 bases and at J to 0 bases, leaving 13 bases not matched to a gene. This CDR3 spans 19 amino acids. The CDR3 spells CASSISDRGPPLSNQPQHF. The CDR3 DNA is TGTGCCAGCAGCATCTCCGACAGGGGGCCCCCACTTAGCAATCAGCCCCAGCATTTT.

This sequence joins TRBV4-1 and TRBJ1-2; 12 bases are a match to TRBD1. Trimming cost V 1 base and J 2 bases; bases outside gene matches: 2. The germline gives CDR1 MGHRA, CDR2 YSYEKL. The CDR3 is 16 residues long. The CDR3 protein is CASSQVGTGGNYGYTF. As DNA, the CDR3 is TGCGCCAGCAGCCAAGTAGGGACAGGGGGCAACTATGGCTACACCTTC.

This clone was recorded once. The chain employs TRBV5-1 and TRBJ2-1, with D maybe TRBD2 (5 bases). This CDR3 contains 14 residues. The ends were cut back, 0 bases at V and 5 bases at J, with 9 bases in the middle. Germline V gene data show CDR1 as SGHRS and CDR2 as YFSETQ. The CDR3 DNA reads TGCGCCAGCAGCTTGGTAGCGTTACACAATGAGCAGTTCTTC. Translated: CASSLVALHNEQFF.

The V gene is TRBV7-2, the J gene TRBJ2-1, with 11 positions matching TRBD2. This CDR3 is 16 amino acids long. CDR1 and CDR2 (germline): SGHTA, FQGNSA. J gave up 9 bases and V 3 bases, and 10 bases lay outside the gene matches. The CDR3: CASSFYTSGSEGEQFF. The CDR3 bases are TGTGCCAGCAGCTTTTATACTAGCGGGAGTGAAGGTGAGCAGTTCTTC.

The V and J genes are TRBV7-2 and TRBJ2-3; D unclear. With 2 bases removed from V and 1 base from J, the gap between germline ends came to 7 bases. The germline V gene encodes CDR1 SGHTA and CDR2 FQGNSA. This CDR3 region has 14 residues. CDR3 in DNA: TGTGCCAGCAGCTTAATCCAGGGCACAGATACGCAGTATTTT. Translation gives CASSLIQGTDTQYF.

The genes are TRBV7-2 and TRBJ1-6, with 7 bases aligning to TRBD1. The CDR3 is 15 amino acids. Losses at the gene ends were 5 bases for V and 6 bases for J; bases not matched to a gene: 7. Germline-derived CDR1 and CDR2 are SGHTA and FQGNSA. The CDR3 spells CASSIRGQSNSPLHF. Written as DNA, the CDR3 is TGTGCCAGCAGCATACGGGGACAGTCTAATTCACCCCTCCACTTT.

The rearrangement joins TRBV10-3 to TRBJ2-3, with 9 bases matching TRBD2. CDR1 ENHRY and CDR2 SYGVKD come from the germline V gene. The V gene end was trimmed by 6 bases and the J gene end by 1 base; junction bases not matched to a gene: 8. The CDR3 has 16 residues. In nucleotides, the CDR3 is TGTGCCATCAGGCAATCGAGCGGGGGGCGCACAGATACGCAGTATTTT. Its translation is CAIRQSSGGRTDTQYF.

This clone was recorded only once. The chain combines TRBV10-3 with TRBJ2-1, with D uncertain. The germline CDR1 and CDR2 sequences are ENHRY and SYGVKD. The CDR3 runs 14 residues. V was clipped by 0 bases and J by 5 bases, with 8 bases between them. The CDR3 bases are TGTGCCATCAGTGAGTCTCCCCTCGACAATGAGCAGTTCTTC. It is translated as CAISESPLDNEQFF.

Regarding this clone: The junction differs from germline at one of its ends, possibly a read error. This chain joins TRBV9 and TRBJ1-2; the D is unclear. CDR1 is SGDLS, CDR2 YYNGEE, per germline. The CDR3 spans 11 residues. CDR3: CASSVFEDIHF. CDR3 sequence (DNA): TGTGCCAGCAGCGTCTTCGAAGACATTCATTTC.

This clone was seen a few times. The chain is built from TRBV6-1 and TRBJ1-1; 9 nucleotides align to TRBD1. CDR1 is MNHNS and CDR2 is SASEGT in the germline V gene. After removal of 4 bases from V and 5 bases from J, the junction contained 11 bases not matched to a gene. The CDR3 covers 16 residues. This chain's CDR3 is CASSGALQGAETEAFF. The CDR3 DNA reads TGTGCCAGCAGTGGAGCTTTACAGGGGGCAGAGACTGAAGCTTTCTTT.

The chain is built from TRBV24-1 and TRBJ2-2, with 8 bases fitting TRBD1. The germline V gene has CDR1 KGHDR and CDR2 SFDVKD. The CDR3 runs 16 residues. After removal of 0 bases from V and 4 bases from J, the junction contained 3 bases not matched to a gene. CDR3: CATSDLTDRATGELFF. The CDR3 coding sequence is TGTGCCACCAGTGATTTGACGGACAGGGCCACCGGGGAGCTGTTTTTT.

This chain connects TRBV4-3 to TRBJ2-7, with D maybe TRBD2 (5 bases). CDR3 length: 15 amino acids. The ends were cut back, 0 bases at V and 0 bases at J, with 9 bases in the middle. Germline V gene data show CDR1 as LGHNA and CDR2 as YSLEER. The CDR3 DNA reads as TGCGCCAGCAGCCAAGAAGCGGCAGGCTCCTACGAGCAGTACGTC. Its protein product is CASSQEAAGSYEQYV.

The chain couples TRBV7-2 to TRBJ2-1; the match to TRBD2 covers 14 bases. V shed 3 bases and J 4 bases; nucleotides not matched to a gene: 8. This CDR3 contains 18 residues. The germline CDR1 and CDR2 sequences are SGHTA and FQGNSA. The CDR3 sequence is CASSLGTSGSREYNEQFF. Here the CDR3 DNA reads TGTGCCAGCAGCTTGGGGACTAGCGGGAGTAGGGAATACAATGAGCAGTTCTTC.

The chain couples TRBV19 to TRBJ1-4, with D maybe TRBD1 (6 bases). Germline CDR1 and CDR2: LNHDA and SQIVND (reference sequence). The length of the CDR3 is 15 residues. V lost 5 bases to trimming and J lost 4 bases, with 14 bases between them. CDR3 protein: CASSWRTDHNEKLFF. The CDR3 DNA follows: TGTGCCAGTAGTTGGCGGACAGATCATAATGAAAAACTGTTTTTT.

This clone was counted once. CDR3 loop: CASSKPVTYYGYTF. The CDR3 DNA reads as TGTGCCAGCAGCAAACCAGTCACCTACTATGGCTACACCTTC. V usage is TRBV28 and J usage is TRBJ1-2; D is ambiguous. The ends were cut back, 6 bases at V and 3 bases at J, with 14 bases in the middle. There are 14 residues in the CDR3. CDR1 MDHEN and CDR2 SYDVKM come from the germline V gene.

This chain's CDR3 is CASIPSGGVHNEQFF. CDR3 coding DNA: TGTGCCAGCATCCCCTCGGGGGGCGTCCACAATGAGCAGTTCTTC. V is TRBV28 and J is TRBJ2-1; D is perhaps TRBD2 (7 bases). V was trimmed by 7 bases and J by 5 bases, leaving 18 bases between them. The CDR3 covers 15 residues. Germline assignment: CDR1 MDHEN and CDR2 SYDVKM.

This clone has a single count. The genes are TRBV12-3 or TRBV12-4 and TRBJ1-1; the D is unclear. V lost 3 bases and J lost 0, with 2 bases in between. The CDR3 is made up of 12 amino acids. CDR3 coding DNA: TGTGCCAGCAGTTTCGTGAACACTGAAGCTTTCTTT. As protein: CASSFVNTEAFF.

This rearrangement joins TRBV7-2 to TRBJ1-3, with D perhaps matching TRBD1 (6 bases). Germline loops: CDR1 SGHTA, CDR2 FQGNSA. The V gene lost 1 base and the J gene lost 1 base, with 8 bases spanning the gap. CDR3 size: 15 residues. The CDR3: CASSLVRGSGNTIYF. Here the CDR3 DNA reads TGTGCCAGCAGCTTAGTTAGGGGGTCTGGAAACACCATATATTTT.

The genes are TRBV9 and TRBJ1-3, with D perhaps matching TRBD1 (5 bases). Germline values: CDR1 SGDLS, CDR2 YYNGEE. The CDR3 runs to 14 residues. V lost 1 base to trimming and J lost 4 bases, with 9 bases between them. CDR3 DNA: TGTGCCAGCAGCGTATCCAGGGCCGGAAACACCATATATTTT. It specifies CASSVSRAGNTIYF. The variable domain in full, with the rest retrieved from reference TRBV9 and TRBJ1-3, is DSGVTQTPKHLITATGQRVTLRCSPRSGDLSVYWYQQSLDQGLQFLIQYYNGEERAKGNILERFSAQQFPDLHSELNLSSLELGDSALYFCASSVSRAGNTIYFGEGSWLTVV.